This note documents a single T cell receptor beta chain sequence. Its antigen is as yet unknown. The sample comes from a study of radiation and T cells in renal cell carcinoma. The CDR3 totals 17 residues. The V end lost 3 bases, the J end lost 3 bases, and 18 bases lay between the germline ends. The germline gives CDR1 SGHNT, CDR2 YYREEE (reference sequence). General study findings and limits: Top tumor clonotypes rose in blood 2 weeks post-radiation, then contracted.

The method was immunoSEQ multiplex PCR; TCRdb's version includes in-frame clones alone and lacks a portion of them. The data contain roughly 90,000 clones, 70% to 90% of them seen just once; the ten biggest clones take up 9.4%. Time point noted: blood 4 weeks post-SBRT, at nephrectomy. The treatment here: 15 Gy SBRT to primary tumor, nephrectomy 4 weeks later. This clonotype was obtained from a middle-aged man with renal cell carcinoma. The chain has TRBV5-4 and TRBJ1-4; no firm D call. This specimen was blood, taken from a patient whose treatment included radiotherapy and nephrectomy. Here the CDR3 reads CASSSPLGGEPNEKLFF. Written as DNA, the CDR3 is TGTGCCAGCAGCTCCCCGTTAGGCGGAGAGCCTAATGAAAAACTGTTTTTT.